Listed below are T cell receptor beta chains from one sample, sequenced in a study of shared clonotypes between healthy human individuals. The data were produced by immunoSEQ multiplex PCR, yet TCRdb's version contains in-frame clones alone and is incomplete. This sample carries roughly 2.2 million clones, 80% to 95% of them seen once, and the ten largest clones take 0.3% to 0.4%. The sample taken for sequencing was naive CD4+ T cells from PBMCs. The receptor set was obtained from a man between 18 and 35 years old in good health. Some clones in this sample may be carry-over from other donors' samples. Each CDR3 is given with its conserved first and last residue. Each record gives: V gene, D gene, J gene, clone size, CDR3 DNA, CDR3 protein. The D gene is left open where the match is weak. Where a row states a size, it is once, few, many or the class of an expanded clone; other rows omit it.

V gene: TRBV7-2
D gene: TRBD2
J gene: TRBJ2-3
clone size: NA
CDR3 DNA: TGTGCCAGCAGCTTAGCGCTAGCGGGAGGGGCGGATACGCAGTATTTT
CDR3 protein: CASSLALAGGADTQYF

V gene: TRBV18
D gene: NA
J gene: TRBJ1-2
clone size: NA
CDR3 DNA: TGTGCCAGCTCAACGCCCGGAGGGGAACCCTATGGCTACACCTTC
CDR3 protein: CASSTPGGEPYGYTF

V gene: TRBV11-3
D gene: TRBD2
J gene: TRBJ2-1
clone size: NA
CDR3 DNA: TGTGCCAGCCTAGGGGGTAGCGGGAGGTACAATGAGCAGTTCTTC
CDR3 protein: CASLGGSGRYNEQFF

V gene: TRBV18
D gene: TRBD1
J gene: TRBJ2-5
clone size: NA
CDR3 DNA: TGTGCCAGCTCACCCCCGACAGGGGTGAAAGAGACCCAGTACTTC
CDR3 protein: CASSPPTGVKETQYF

V gene: TRBV6-5
D gene: TRBD1
J gene: TRBJ1-2
clone size: NA
CDR3 DNA: TGTGCCTCCACCAGGGGGCCAGCTAACTATGGCTACACCTTC
CDR3 protein: CASTRGPANYGYTF

V gene: TRBV19
D gene: NA
J gene: TRBJ1-2
clone size: NA
CDR3 DNA: TGTGCCAGTAGGGGGACGGATGAAATGGGCTATGGCTACACCTTC
CDR3 protein: CASRGTDEMGYGYTF

V gene: TRBV4-1
D gene: NA
J gene: TRBJ1-1
clone size: once
CDR3 DNA: TGCGCCAGCCTTTATTCTACCGGGACAATCGCTGAAGCTTTCTTT
CDR3 protein: CASLYSTGTIAEAFF

V gene: TRBV19
D gene: NA
J gene: TRBJ1-5
clone size: NA
CDR3 DNA: TGTGCCACTGCAAATAGCAATCAGCCCCAGCATTTT
CDR3 protein: CATANSNQPQHF

V gene: TRBV7-9
D gene: NA
J gene: TRBJ2-2
clone size: NA
CDR3 DNA: TGTGCCAGCAGCTTGAACACCGGGGAGCTGTTTTTT
CDR3 protein: CASSLNTGELFF

V gene: TRBV9
D gene: TRBD1
J gene: TRBJ2-5
clone size: NA
CDR3 DNA: TGTGCCAGCAGCCCAGGGACAGGACTGGGGGCCCAGTACTTC
CDR3 protein: CASSPGTGLGAQYF

V gene: TRBV6-5
D gene: TRBD1
J gene: TRBJ2-2
clone size: NA
CDR3 DNA: TGTGCCAGCAGCAGACAGGGTTACACCGGGGAGCTGTTTTTT
CDR3 protein: CASSRQGYTGELFF

V gene: TRBV7-9
D gene: NA
J gene: TRBJ2-7
clone size: NA
CDR3 DNA: TGTGCCAGCAGCTTAGGACTCCTCGGGTCCTACGAGCAGTACTTC
CDR3 protein: CASSLGLLGSYEQYF

V gene: TRBV6-1
D gene: NA
J gene: TRBJ1-2
clone size: NA
CDR3 DNA: TGTGCCAGCAGTGAAGACAACAGCCCAGGCTACACCTTC
CDR3 protein: CASSEDNSPGYTF

V gene: TRBV19
D gene: TRBD2
J gene: TRBJ2-2
clone size: NA
CDR3 DNA: TGTGCCAGTAGTCCCGGCGGGGCTAGCGGGAGGTTTAGCACCGGGGAGCTGTTTTTT
CDR3 protein: CASSPGGASGRFSTGELFF

V gene: TRBV11-2
D gene: NA
J gene: TRBJ2-1
clone size: NA
CDR3 DNA: TGTGCCAGCAGCCCAGTTGGGGGGACCACCTACAATGAGCAGTTCTTC
CDR3 protein: CASSPVGGTTYNEQFF

V gene: TRBV28
D gene: NA
J gene: TRBJ1-4
clone size: NA
CDR3 DNA: TGTGCCAGCAGTTTAAGCGGAGGGGAATACGAAAAACTGTTTTTT
CDR3 protein: CASSLSGGEYEKLFF

V gene: TRBV28
D gene: TRBD2
J gene: TRBJ2-1
clone size: NA
CDR3 DNA: TGTGCCAGCAGTGCTCCTAGCGGGAGTAGTGCTGAGCAGTTCTTC
CDR3 protein: CASSAPSGSSAEQFF

V gene: TRBV7-9
D gene: TRBD1
J gene: TRBJ2-3
clone size: once
CDR3 DNA: TGTGCCAGCAGACGACAGGGGATAGGCACAGATACGCAGTATTTT
CDR3 protein: CASRRQGIGTDTQYF

V gene: TRBV18
D gene: NA
J gene: TRBJ2-3
clone size: NA
CDR3 DNA: TGTGCCAGCTCACCCGCCGGGGGCGCAGATACGCAGTATTTT
CDR3 protein: CASSPAGGADTQYF

V gene: TRBV5-4
D gene: NA
J gene: TRBJ1-5
clone size: once
CDR3 DNA: TGTGCCAGCAGCCCAACGGCAGGAAGCAATCAGCCCCAGCATTTT
CDR3 protein: CASSPTAGSNQPQHF

V gene: TRBV7-9
D gene: TRBD1
J gene: TRBJ1-2
clone size: NA
CDR3 DNA: TGTGCCAGCAGCTTCTCCCGACAGGGAAACTATGGCTACACCTTC
CDR3 protein: CASSFSRQGNYGYTF

V gene: TRBV6-1
D gene: NA
J gene: TRBJ1-1
clone size: NA
CDR3 DNA: TGTGCCAGCAGTGTACGGCAGGGGAATTGGAACACTGAAGCTTTCTTT
CDR3 protein: CASSVRQGNWNTEAFF